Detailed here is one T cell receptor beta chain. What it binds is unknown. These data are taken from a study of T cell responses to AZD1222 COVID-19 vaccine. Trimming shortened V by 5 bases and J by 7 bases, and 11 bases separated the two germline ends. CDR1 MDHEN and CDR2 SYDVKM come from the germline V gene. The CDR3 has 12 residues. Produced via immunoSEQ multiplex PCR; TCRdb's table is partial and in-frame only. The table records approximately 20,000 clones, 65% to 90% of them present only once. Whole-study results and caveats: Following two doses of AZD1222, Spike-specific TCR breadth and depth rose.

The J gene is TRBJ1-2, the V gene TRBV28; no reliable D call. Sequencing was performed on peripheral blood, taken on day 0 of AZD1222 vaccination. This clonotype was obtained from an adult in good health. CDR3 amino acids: CASSASPLGYTF. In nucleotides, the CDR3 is TGTGCCAGCAGTGCGTCTCCCCTTGGCTACACCTTC.